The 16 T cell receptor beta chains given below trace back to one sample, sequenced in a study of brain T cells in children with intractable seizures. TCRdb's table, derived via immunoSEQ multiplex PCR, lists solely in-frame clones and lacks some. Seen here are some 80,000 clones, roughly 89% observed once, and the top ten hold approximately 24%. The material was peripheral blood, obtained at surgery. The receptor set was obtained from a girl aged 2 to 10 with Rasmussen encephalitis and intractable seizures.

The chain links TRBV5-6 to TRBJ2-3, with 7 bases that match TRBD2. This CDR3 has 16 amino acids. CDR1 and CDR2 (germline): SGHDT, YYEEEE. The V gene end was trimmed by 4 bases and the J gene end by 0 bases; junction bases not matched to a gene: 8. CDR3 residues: CASSPNRGVSTDTQYF. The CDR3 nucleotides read TGTGCCAGCAGCCCAAACCGGGGGGTTAGCACAGATACGCAGTATTTT.

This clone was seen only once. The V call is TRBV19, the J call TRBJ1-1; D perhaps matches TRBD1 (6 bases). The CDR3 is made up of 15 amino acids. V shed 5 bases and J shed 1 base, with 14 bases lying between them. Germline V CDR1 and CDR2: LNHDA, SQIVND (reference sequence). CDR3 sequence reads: CASSSPGQSNTEAFF. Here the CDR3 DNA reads TGTGCCAGTAGTTCCCCCGGACAGTCGAACACTGAAGCTTTCTTT. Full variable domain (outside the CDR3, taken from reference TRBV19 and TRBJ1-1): DGGITQSPKYLFRKEGQNVTLSCEQNLNHDAMYWYRQDPGQGLRLIYYSQIVNDFQKGDIAEGYSVSREKKESFPLTVTSAQKNPTAFYLCASSSPGQSNTEAFFGQGTRLTVV.

The CDR3 DNA follows: TGTGCCTGGTTACGGGAGGCTTCCTACGAGCAGTACTTC. The encoded protein is CAWLREASYEQYF. The rearrangement joins TRBV30 to TRBJ2-7, with 7 positions matching TRBD2. CDR1 and CDR2 (germline): GTSNPN, SVGIG (reference sequence). The CDR3 contains 13 residues. The ends lost 5 bases at V and 1 base at J; junction bases unmatched: 5.

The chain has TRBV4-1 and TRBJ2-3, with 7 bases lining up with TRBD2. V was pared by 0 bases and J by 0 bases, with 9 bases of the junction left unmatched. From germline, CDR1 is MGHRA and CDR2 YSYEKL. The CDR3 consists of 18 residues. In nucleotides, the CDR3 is TGCGCCAGCAGCCAAGAAGATGGCTGGCGGGAGAGCACAGATACGCAGTATTTT. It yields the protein CASSQEDGWRESTDTQYF.

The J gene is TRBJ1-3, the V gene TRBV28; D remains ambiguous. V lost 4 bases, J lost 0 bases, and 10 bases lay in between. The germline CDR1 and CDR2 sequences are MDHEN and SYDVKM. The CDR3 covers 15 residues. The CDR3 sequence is CASSSIGFSGNTIYF. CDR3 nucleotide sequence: TGTGCCAGCAGTTCAATCGGGTTCTCTGGAAACACCATATATTTT.

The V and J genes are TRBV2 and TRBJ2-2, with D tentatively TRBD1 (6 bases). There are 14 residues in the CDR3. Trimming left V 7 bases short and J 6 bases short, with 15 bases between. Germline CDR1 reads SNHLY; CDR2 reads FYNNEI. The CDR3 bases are TGTGCCAGCAAGGGCGCAGGGGCGTCCGGGGAGCTGTTTTTT. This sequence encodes CASKGAGASGELFF. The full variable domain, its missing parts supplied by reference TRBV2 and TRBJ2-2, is EPEVTQTPSHQVTQMGQEVILRCVPISNHLYFYWYRQILGQKVEFLVSFYNNEISEKSEIFDDQFSVERPDGSNFTLKIRSTKLEDSAMYFCASKGAGASGELFFGEGSRLTVL.

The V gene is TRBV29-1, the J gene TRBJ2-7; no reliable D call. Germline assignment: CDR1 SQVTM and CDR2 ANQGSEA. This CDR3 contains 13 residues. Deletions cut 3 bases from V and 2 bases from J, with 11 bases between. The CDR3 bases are TGCAGCGTTGATGGAAACAACCCCTACGAGCAGTACTTC. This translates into CSVDGNNPYEQYF.

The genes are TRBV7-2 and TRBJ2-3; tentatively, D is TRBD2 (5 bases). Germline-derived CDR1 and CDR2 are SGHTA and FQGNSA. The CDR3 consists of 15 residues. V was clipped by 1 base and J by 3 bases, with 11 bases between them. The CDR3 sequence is CASSLEGVWTDTQYF. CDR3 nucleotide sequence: TGTGCCAGCAGCTTAGAGGGAGTTTGGACAGATACGCAGTATTTT. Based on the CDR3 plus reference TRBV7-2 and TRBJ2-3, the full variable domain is GAGVSQSPSNKVTEKGKDVELRCDPISGHTALYWYRQSLGQGLEFLIYFQGNSAPDKSGLPSDRFSAERTGGSVSTLTIQRTQQEDSAVYLCASSLEGVWTDTQYFGPGTRLTVL.

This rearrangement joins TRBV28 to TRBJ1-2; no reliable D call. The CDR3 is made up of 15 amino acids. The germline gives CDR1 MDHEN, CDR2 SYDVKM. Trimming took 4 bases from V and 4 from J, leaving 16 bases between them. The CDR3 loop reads CASSSRDHGSYGYTF. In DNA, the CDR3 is TGTGCCAGCAGTTCTAGAGACCATGGTAGCTATGGCTACACCTTC.

The CDR3 bases are TGTGCCAGTAAGGGACTAAGGCACAATGAGCAGTTCTTC. Translating gives CASKGLRHNEQFF. The chain joins TRBV19 to TRBJ2-1; 7 bases align to TRBD2. This CDR3 is 13 amino acids long. Germline V CDR1 and CDR2: LNHDA, SQIVND (reference sequence). With V trimmed by 7 bases and J by 5 bases, 5 bases remained unmatched.

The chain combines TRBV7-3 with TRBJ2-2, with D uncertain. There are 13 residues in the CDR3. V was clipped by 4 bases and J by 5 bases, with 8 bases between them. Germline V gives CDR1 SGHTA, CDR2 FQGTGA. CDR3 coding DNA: TGTGCCAGCAGCTCTTCAAGGACCGGGGAGCTGTTTTTT. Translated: CASSSSRTGELFF.

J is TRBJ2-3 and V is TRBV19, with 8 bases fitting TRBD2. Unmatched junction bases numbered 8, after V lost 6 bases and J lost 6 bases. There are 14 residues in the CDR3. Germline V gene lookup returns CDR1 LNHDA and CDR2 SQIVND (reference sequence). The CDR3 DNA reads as TGTGCCAGTAGGGGACTAGTCGGACGGGATACGCAGTATTTT. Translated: CASRGLVGRDTQYF.

In nucleotides, the CDR3 is TGTGCCAGCAGTTACAGGGGGCACTATGGCTACACCTTC. Protein product: CASSYRGHYGYTF. V and J are TRBV6-2 or TRBV6-3 and TRBJ1-2; 7 positions match TRBD1. Germline assignment: CDR1 MNHEY and CDR2 SVGEGT. This CDR3 comprises 13 residues. After removal of 2 bases from V and 3 bases from J, the junction contained 0 bases not matched to a gene.

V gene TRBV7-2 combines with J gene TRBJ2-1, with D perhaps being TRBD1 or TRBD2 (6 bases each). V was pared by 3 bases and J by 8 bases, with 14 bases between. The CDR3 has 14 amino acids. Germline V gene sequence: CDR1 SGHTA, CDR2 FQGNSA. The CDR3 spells CASSFGGLSDEQFF. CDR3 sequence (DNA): TGTGCCAGCAGCTTCGGGGGCCTCAGCGATGAGCAGTTCTTC.

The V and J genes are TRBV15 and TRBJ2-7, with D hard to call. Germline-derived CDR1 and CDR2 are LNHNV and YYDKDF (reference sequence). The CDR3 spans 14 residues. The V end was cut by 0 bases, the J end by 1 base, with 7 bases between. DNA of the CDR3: TGTGCCACCAGCAGAGATCTCCAGTCCTACGAGCAGTACTTC. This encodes CATSRDLQSYEQYF.

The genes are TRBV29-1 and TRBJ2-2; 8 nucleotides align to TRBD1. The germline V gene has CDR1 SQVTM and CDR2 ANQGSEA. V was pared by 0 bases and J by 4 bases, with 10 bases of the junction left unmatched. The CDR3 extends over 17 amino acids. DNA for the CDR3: TGCAGCGTTGAAGATCGGACGGGCAGGGGGCCCACCGGGGAGCTGTTTTTT. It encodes CSVEDRTGRGPTGELFF.